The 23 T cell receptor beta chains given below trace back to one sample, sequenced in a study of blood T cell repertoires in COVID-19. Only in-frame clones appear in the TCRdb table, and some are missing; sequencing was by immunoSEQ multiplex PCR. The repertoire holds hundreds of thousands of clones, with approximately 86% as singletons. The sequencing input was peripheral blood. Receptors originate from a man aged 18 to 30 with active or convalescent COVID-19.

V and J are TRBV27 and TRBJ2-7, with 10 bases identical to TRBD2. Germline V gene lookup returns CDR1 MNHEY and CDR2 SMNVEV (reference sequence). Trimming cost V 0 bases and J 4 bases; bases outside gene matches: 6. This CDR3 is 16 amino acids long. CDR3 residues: CASSLSSGRALYEQYF. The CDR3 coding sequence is TGTGCCAGCAGTTTATCAAGCGGGAGGGCCTTATACGAGCAGTACTTC.

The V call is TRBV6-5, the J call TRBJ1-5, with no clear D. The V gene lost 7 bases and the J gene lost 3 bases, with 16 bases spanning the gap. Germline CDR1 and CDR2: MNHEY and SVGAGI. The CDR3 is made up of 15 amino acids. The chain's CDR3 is CASTPERLVNQPQHF. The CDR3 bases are TGTGCCAGCACCCCCGAGAGGTTGGTCAATCAGCCCCAGCATTTT.

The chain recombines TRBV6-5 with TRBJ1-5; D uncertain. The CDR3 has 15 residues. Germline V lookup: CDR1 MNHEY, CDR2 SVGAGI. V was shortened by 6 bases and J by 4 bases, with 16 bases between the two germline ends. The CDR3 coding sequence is TGTGCCAGCAGCTGGACTTGGGGATCTAATCAGCCCCAGCATTTT. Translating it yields CASSWTWGSNQPQHF.

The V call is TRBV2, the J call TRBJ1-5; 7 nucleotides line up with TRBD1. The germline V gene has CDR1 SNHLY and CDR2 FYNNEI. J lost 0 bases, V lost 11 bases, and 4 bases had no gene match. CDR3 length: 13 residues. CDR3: CAGTVNSNQPQHF. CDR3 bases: TGTGCCGGGACAGTAAATAGCAATCAGCCCCAGCATTTT.

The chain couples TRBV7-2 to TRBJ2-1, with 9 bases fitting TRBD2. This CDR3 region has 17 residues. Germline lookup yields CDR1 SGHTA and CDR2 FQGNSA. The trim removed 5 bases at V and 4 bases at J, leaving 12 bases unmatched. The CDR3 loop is CASSQRPLAGFYNEQFF. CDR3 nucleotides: TGTGCCAGCAGCCAGAGGCCCCTAGCGGGGTTTTACAATGAGCAGTTCTTC.

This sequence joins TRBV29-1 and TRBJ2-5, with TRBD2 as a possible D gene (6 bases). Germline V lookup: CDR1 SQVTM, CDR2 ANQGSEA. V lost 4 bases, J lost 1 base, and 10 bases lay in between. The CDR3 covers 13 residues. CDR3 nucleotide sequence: TGCAGCGTTGCCCGGGGGTCCCAAGAGACCCAGTACTTC. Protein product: CSVARGSQETQYF.

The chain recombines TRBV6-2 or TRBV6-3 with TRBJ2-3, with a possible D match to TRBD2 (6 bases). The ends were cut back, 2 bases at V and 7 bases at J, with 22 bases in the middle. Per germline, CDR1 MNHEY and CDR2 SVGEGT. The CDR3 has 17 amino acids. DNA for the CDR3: TGTGCCAGCAGTTACGACACTCAGACTAGTCTCCCCAATACGCAGTATTTT. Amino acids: CASSYDTQTSLPNTQYF.

The CDR3: CAVRDRPFNSPLHF. Here the CDR3 DNA reads TGTGCCGTAAGGGACAGGCCCTTCAATTCACCCCTCCACTTT. The chain links TRBV2 to TRBJ1-6; the match to TRBD1 covers 8 bases. The CDR3 contains 14 residues. After removal of 11 bases from V and 7 bases from J, the junction contained 10 bases not matched to a gene. CDR1 and CDR2 from the germline V gene are SNHLY and FYNNEI.

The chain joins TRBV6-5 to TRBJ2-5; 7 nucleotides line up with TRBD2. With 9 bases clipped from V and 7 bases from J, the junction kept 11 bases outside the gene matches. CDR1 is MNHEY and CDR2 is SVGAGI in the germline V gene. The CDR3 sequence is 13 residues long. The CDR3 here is CASRTTSSGTQYF. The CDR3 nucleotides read TGTGCCAGTCGCACGACTAGCTCGGGGACCCAGTACTTC.

The CDR3 is CASSLEVGENTGELFF. The CDR3 DNA reads TGTGCCAGCAGCTTAGAGGTCGGGGAGAACACCGGGGAGCTGTTTTTT. The V gene is TRBV13, the J gene TRBJ2-2, with D possibly matching TRBD2 (5 bases). V lost 1 base to trimming and J lost 1 base, with 10 bases between them. The CDR3 sequence is 16 residues long. Germline V CDR1 and CDR2: PRHDT, FYEKMQ (reference sequence).

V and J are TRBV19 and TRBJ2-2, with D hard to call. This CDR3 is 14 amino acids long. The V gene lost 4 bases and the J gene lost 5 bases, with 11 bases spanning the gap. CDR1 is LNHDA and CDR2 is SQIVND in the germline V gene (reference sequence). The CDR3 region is CASSTELVTGELFF. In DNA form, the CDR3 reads TGTGCCAGTAGTACGGAGTTGGTAACCGGGGAGCTGTTTTTT.

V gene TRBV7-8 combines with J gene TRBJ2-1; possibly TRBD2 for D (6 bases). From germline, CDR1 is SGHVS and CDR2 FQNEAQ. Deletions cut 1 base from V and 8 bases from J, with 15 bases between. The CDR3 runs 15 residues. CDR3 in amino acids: CASSLVGPPGDEQFF. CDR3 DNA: TGTGCCAGCAGCTTAGTAGGGCCGCCGGGGGATGAGCAGTTCTTC.

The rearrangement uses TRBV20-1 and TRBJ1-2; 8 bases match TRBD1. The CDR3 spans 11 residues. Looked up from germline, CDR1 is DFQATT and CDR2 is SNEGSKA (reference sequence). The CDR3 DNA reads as TGCAGGACTCAGGGGGCGCGGGGCTACACCTTC. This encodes CRTQGARGYTF.

Here the CDR3 reads CAISEASEGIQYF. The CDR3 bases are TGTGCCATCAGTGAGGCTAGCGAAGGCATTCAGTACTTC. J is TRBJ2-4 and V is TRBV10-3, with a tentative D call TRBD2 (6 bases). Germline CDR1 is ENHRY and CDR2 is SYGVKD. The CDR3 runs 13 residues. With 2 bases removed from V and 9 bases from J, the gap between germline ends came to 11 bases.

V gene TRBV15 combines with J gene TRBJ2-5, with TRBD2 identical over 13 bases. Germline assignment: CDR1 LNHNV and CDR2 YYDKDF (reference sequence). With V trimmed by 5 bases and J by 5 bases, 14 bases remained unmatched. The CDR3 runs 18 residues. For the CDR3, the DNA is TGTGCCACCAGCGCCGGGACAGGGGGACTAGCGGGAAGGGAGACCCAGTACTTC. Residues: CATSAGTGGLAGRETQYF.

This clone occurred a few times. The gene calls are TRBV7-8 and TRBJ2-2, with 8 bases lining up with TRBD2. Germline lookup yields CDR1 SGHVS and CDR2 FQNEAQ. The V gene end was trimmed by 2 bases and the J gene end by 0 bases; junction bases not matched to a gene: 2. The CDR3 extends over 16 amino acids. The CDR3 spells CASSLRGGSNTGELFF. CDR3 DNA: TGTGCCAGCAGCTTACGGGGGGGCTCGAACACCGGGGAGCTGTTTTTT.

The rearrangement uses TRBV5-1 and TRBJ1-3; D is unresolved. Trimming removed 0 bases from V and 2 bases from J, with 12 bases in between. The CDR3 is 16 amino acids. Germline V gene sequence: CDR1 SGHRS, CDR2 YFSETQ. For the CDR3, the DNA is TGCGCCAGCAGCTTGGCCGGTCAGGTGGCTGGAAACACCATATATTTT. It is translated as CASSLAGQVAGNTIYF.

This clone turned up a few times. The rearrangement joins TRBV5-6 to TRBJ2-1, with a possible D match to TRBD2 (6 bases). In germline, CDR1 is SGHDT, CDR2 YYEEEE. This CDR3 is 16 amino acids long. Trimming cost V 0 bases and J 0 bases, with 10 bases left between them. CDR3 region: CASSLAATSSYNEQFF. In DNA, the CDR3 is TGTGCCAGCAGCTTGGCCGCGACTAGCTCCTACAATGAGCAGTTCTTC.

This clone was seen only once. CDR3 in amino acids: CASSTGTGSYEQYF. The CDR3 coding sequence is TGTGCCAGCAGCACCGGGACAGGCTCCTACGAGCAGTACTTC. This chain links TRBV7-2 with TRBJ2-7; 8 bases fit TRBD1. V gave up 5 bases and J gave up 0 bases; unmatched junction bases: 3. This CDR3 is built from 14 residues. Germline loops: CDR1 SGHTA, CDR2 FQGNSA.

The CDR3 protein is CASSLTAPGLVYEQYF. The CDR3 DNA reads TGTGCCAGCAGTTTAACTGCGCCGGGACTAGTCTACGAGCAGTACTTC. This chain joins TRBV27 and TRBJ2-7; 8 bases map to TRBD2. This CDR3 comprises 16 residues. The V segment lost 2 bases and the J segment 3 bases; nucleotides outside the gene matches: 9. Germline V CDR1 and CDR2: MNHEY, SMNVEV (reference sequence).

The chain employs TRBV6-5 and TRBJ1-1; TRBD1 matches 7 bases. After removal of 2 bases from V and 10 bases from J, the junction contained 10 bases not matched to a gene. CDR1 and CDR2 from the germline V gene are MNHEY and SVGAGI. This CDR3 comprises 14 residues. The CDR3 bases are TGTGCCAGCAGTTACGCCGGAACAGGGGACGGAGCTTTCTTT. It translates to CASSYAGTGDGAFF.

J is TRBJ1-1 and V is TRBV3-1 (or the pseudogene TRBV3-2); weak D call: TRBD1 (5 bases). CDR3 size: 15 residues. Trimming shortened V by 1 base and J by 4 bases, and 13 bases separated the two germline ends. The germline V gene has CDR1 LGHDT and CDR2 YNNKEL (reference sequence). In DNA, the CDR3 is TGTGCCAGCAGCCAAGGAACCGGACACATCACTGAAGCTTTCTTT. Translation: CASSQGTGHITEAFF.

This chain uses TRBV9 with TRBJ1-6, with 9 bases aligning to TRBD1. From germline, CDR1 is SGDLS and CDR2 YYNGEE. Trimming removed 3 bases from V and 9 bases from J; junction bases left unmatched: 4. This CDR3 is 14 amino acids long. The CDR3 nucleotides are TGTGCCAGCAGCGACGGACAGGGGATTTCACCCCTCCACTTT. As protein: CASSDGQGISPLHF.